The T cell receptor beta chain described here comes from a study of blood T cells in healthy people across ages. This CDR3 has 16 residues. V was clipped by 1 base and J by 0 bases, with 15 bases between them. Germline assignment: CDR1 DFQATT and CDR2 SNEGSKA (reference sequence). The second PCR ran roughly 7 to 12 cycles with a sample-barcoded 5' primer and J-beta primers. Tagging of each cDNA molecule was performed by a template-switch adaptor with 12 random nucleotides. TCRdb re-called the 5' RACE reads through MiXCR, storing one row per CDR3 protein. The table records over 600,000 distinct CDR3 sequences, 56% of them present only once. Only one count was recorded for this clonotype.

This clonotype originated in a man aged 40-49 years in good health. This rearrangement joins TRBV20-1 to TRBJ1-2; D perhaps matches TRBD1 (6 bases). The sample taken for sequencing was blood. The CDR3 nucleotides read TGCAGTGCTAGAGGAACGGGGGGCGCAGCTAACTATGGCTACACCTTC. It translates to CSARGTGGAANYGYTF.